The 24 T cell receptor beta chains reported below all come from one sample, sequenced in a study of response to subunit inactivated influenza vaccine. TCRdb ran MiXCR on the RT-PCR reads and lists one entry per CDR3 protein. The repertoire holds around 470,000 distinct CDR3 sequences, with roughly 7.9% as singletons. Sequenced material: PBMCs from blood, taken roughly 24 months after vaccination. The receptors were sampled from a man aged 45-69 years who received an inactivated influenza vaccine.

The V and J genes are TRBV4-3 and TRBJ1-2, with a possible D match to TRBD1 (6 bases). Germline V gives CDR1 LGHNA, CDR2 YSLEER. V dropped 1 base and J dropped 4 bases, with 13 bases sitting between them. This CDR3 spans 15 amino acids. The CDR3 nucleotides read TGCGCCAGCAGCCAAGGCCGGGACACCCGCTATGGCTACACCTTC. This sequence encodes CASSQGRDTRYGYTF.

This clonotype was observed a few times. This rearrangement joins TRBV28 to TRBJ2-7, with D possibly matching TRBD2 (7 bases). The germline CDR1 and CDR2 sequences are MDHEN and SYDVKM. Trimming removed 5 bases at V and 0 bases at J, with 17 bases between. The CDR3 has 16 residues. The DNA of the CDR3 is TGTGCCAGCAGTCCCAGGGGAGGGTATGGCTCCTACGAGCAGTACTTC. Protein: CASSPRGGYGSYEQYF.

This clonotype was counted many times. The J gene is TRBJ2-3, the V gene TRBV25-1, with D perhaps TRBD2 (7 bases). The V and J ends lost 2 bases and 2 bases respectively, with 11 bases between them. Germline V lookup: CDR1 MGHDK, CDR2 SYGVNS. This CDR3 has 15 amino acids. The CDR3 nucleotides read TGTGCCAGCAGTGAAGGGGGGGCGTTCACAGATACGCAGTATTTT. Translating it yields CASSEGGAFTDTQYF.

At least ten counts were recorded for this clonotype. This chain joins TRBV20-1 and TRBJ1-1; no definite D call. Germline CDR1 and CDR2: DFQATT and SNEGSKA (reference sequence). This CDR3 is built from 11 residues. Trimming took 6 bases from V and 4 from J, leaving 9 bases between them. The CDR3 bases are TGCAGTGCGCCGGGAGCCACTGAAGCTTTCTTT. It translates to CSAPGATEAFF.

This clonotype has ten or more counts. J is TRBJ1-5 and V is TRBV5-6; weak D call: TRBD1 (6 bases). The CDR3 length is 14 residues. Between the trimmed V and J ends, which lost 4 bases and 1 base, there was a span of 9 bases. CDR1 SGHDT and CDR2 YYEEEE come from the germline V gene. Here the CDR3 DNA reads TGTGCCAGCAGCATTGGGACAAGCAATCAGCCCCAGCATTTT. Translated, it gives CASSIGTSNQPQHF.

This chain links TRBV20-1 with TRBJ2-2; D remains unclear. Germline V gene lookup returns CDR1 DFQATT and CDR2 SNEGSKA (reference sequence). This CDR3 contains 14 residues. With 2 bases removed from V and 4 bases from J, the gap between germline ends came to 11 bases. CDR3 protein: CSARPGSATGELFF. In nucleotides, the CDR3 is TGCAGTGCTAGACCCGGGTCCGCCACCGGGGAGCTGTTTTTT.

J is TRBJ2-1 and V is TRBV27; 11 bases are shared with TRBD2. The CDR3 sequence is 16 residues long. The V gene's germline CDR1 is MNHEY and CDR2 SMNVEV (reference sequence). J gave up 4 bases and V 5 bases, and 7 bases lay outside the gene matches. The CDR3 loop is CASSPSTSGGYNEQFF. The CDR3 DNA reads as TGTGCCAGCAGTCCCTCAACTAGCGGGGGATACAATGAGCAGTTCTTC.

This clonotype was seen a few times. The V call is TRBV29-1, the J call TRBJ2-5; 11 bases are a match to TRBD2. Trimming removed 3 bases from V and 1 base from J; junction bases left unmatched: 1. Germline V CDR1 and CDR2: SQVTM, ANQGSEA. The CDR3 has 14 amino acids. DNA for the CDR3: TGCAGCGTTGAGACTAGCGGGGCCCAAGAGACCCAGTACTTC. Its protein is CSVETSGAQETQYF.

The chain recombines TRBV12-3 or TRBV12-4 with TRBJ2-7, with 7 bases matching TRBD1. With V trimmed by 4 bases and J by 5 bases, 8 bases remained unmatched. The CDR3 consists of 14 residues. CDR3 residues: CASSYTDRVDEQYF. CDR3 nucleotide sequence: TGTGCCAGCAGTTATACCGACAGGGTGGACGAGCAGTACTTC.

This clonotype appeared a few times. V gene TRBV20-1 combines with J gene TRBJ1-5, with TRBD1 matching over 9 bases. The trim removed 6 bases at V and 7 bases at J, leaving 13 bases unmatched. This CDR3 has 15 residues. CDR1 and CDR2 from the germline V gene are DFQATT and SNEGSKA (reference sequence). The CDR3: CSATAGTGSRQPQHF. CDR3 sequence (DNA): TGCAGTGCGACCGCCGGGACAGGGAGTCGCCAGCCCCAGCATTTT.

This clonotype was seen a few times. The V call is TRBV27, the J call TRBJ1-4; D uncertain. The CDR3 is made up of 14 amino acids. CDR1 and CDR2 from the germline V gene are MNHEY and SMNVEV (reference sequence). V was clipped by 10 bases and J by 1 base, with 13 bases between them. CDR3 in amino acids: CATSYTVTNEKLFF. For the CDR3, the DNA is TGTGCCACCTCGTATACAGTAACTAATGAAAAACTGTTTTTT. Combining the CDR3 with reference TRBV27 and TRBJ1-4 gives the whole variable domain EAQVTQNPRYLITVTGKKLTVTCSQNMNHEYMSWYRQDPGLGLRQIYYSMNVEVTDKGDVPEGYKVSRKEKRNFPLILESPSPNQTSLYFCATSYTVTNEKLFFGSGTQLSVL.

The chain is built from TRBV6-2 or TRBV6-3 and TRBJ2-2; D is ambiguous. The CDR3 has 15 residues. The germline CDR1 and CDR2 sequences are MNHEY and SVGEGT. Trimming pared 7 bases from V and 2 bases from J, leaving 14 bases between. The CDR3 sequence is CASTHGQANTGELFF. In nucleotides, the CDR3 is TGTGCCAGCACTCACGGGCAGGCTAACACCGGGGAGCTGTTTTTT.

This clonotype was detected only a few times. The chain has TRBV28 and TRBJ2-7; TRBD2 matches 12 bases. Germline CDR1 is MDHEN and CDR2 is SYDVKM. The CDR3 has 15 amino acids. V lost 6 bases, J lost 2 bases, and 5 bases stayed unmatched. In nucleotides, the CDR3 is TGTGCCAGCAGACGGACTAGCGGGGTGGCCTACGAGCAGTACTTC. Its protein product is CASRRTSGVAYEQYF.

The rearrangement links TRBV12-3 or TRBV12-4 to TRBJ2-2; 7 bases are shared with TRBD1. The CDR3 extends over 15 amino acids. V gave up 6 bases and J gave up 4 bases; unmatched junction bases: 8. In nucleotides, the CDR3 is TGTGCCAGCAGACGACAGGGATCAGGCACCGGGGAGCTGTTTTTT. Its protein is CASRRQGSGTGELFF.

This clonotype was picked up a small number of times. This chain connects TRBV15 to TRBJ2-7, with TRBD1 matching 12 bases. The CDR3 extends over 18 amino acids. The V and J ends lost 1 base and 3 bases, in that order; junction bases with no gene match: 10. Germline CDR1 and CDR2: LNHNV and YYDKDF (reference sequence). The CDR3 loop is CATSRGLGQGAAGYEQYF. DNA of the CDR3: TGTGCCACCAGCAGAGGATTGGGACAGGGGGCAGCGGGCTACGAGCAGTACTTC.

The chain employs TRBV7-9 and TRBJ2-1; D perhaps matches TRBD2 (6 bases). Trimming stripped 5 bases from V and 2 bases from J, with 16 bases between. This CDR3 is 16 amino acids long. Germline V gives CDR1 SEHNR, CDR2 FQNEAQ (reference sequence). CDR3 residues: CASSARAGSTYNEQFF. In DNA form, the CDR3 reads TGTGCCAGCAGCGCTCGGGCGGGGTCAACCTACAATGAGCAGTTCTTC.

This clonotype has a handful of counts. V is TRBV20-1 and J is TRBJ2-7; no reliable D call. Germline CDR1 DFQATT, CDR2 SNEGSKA (reference sequence). Trimming cost V 2 bases and J 0 bases, with 14 bases left between them. CDR3 size: 15 residues. The CDR3 is CSARSSGHNSYEQYF. The CDR3, as DNA: TGCAGTGCTAGAAGTTCCGGCCATAACTCCTACGAGCAGTACTTC.

V and J are TRBV29-1 and TRBJ1-1; D is unclear. The CDR3 sequence is 13 residues long. The V gene's germline CDR1 is SQVTM and CDR2 ANQGSEA. Trimming took 5 bases from V and 1 from J, leaving 11 bases between them. The CDR3 spells CSVNGFGNTEAFF. CDR3 DNA: TGCAGCGTTAACGGATTTGGGAACACTGAAGCTTTCTTT.

This clonotype has a count of ten or more. The CDR3 loop reads CASSFPKLAGELFF. Written as DNA, the CDR3 is TGCGCCAGCAGCTTCCCCAAGCTAGCCGGGGAGCTGTTTTTT. The chain uses TRBV5-1 and TRBJ2-2, with no clear D. Germline V lookup: CDR1 SGHRS, CDR2 YFSETQ. V was shortened by 2 bases and J by 6 bases, with 11 bases between the two germline ends. The CDR3 loop spans 14 amino acids.

V is TRBV20-1 and J is TRBJ2-7; 7 bases line up with TRBD1. Per the germline V gene, CDR1 is DFQATT and CDR2 is SNEGSKA (reference sequence). The CDR3 covers 13 residues. V gave up 4 bases and J gave up 5 bases; unmatched junction bases: 8. CDR3 region: CSATRQGSHEQYF. Written as DNA, the CDR3 is TGCAGTGCTACAAGACAGGGTTCCCACGAGCAGTACTTC.

The CDR3, as DNA: TGTGCCAGCAGTTACAAGCCGGACAGAGAGAACACTGAAGCTTTCTTT. The encoded protein is CASSYKPDRENTEAFF. V usage is TRBV6-2 or TRBV6-3 and J usage is TRBJ1-1; a possible D gene is TRBD1 (6 bases). The CDR3 loop spans 16 amino acids. Trimming removed 2 bases from V and 1 base from J, with 14 bases in between. The germline CDR1 and CDR2 sequences are MNHEY and SVGEGT.

This clonotype was recorded only once. The junction departs from germline at one end; a sequencing error may be responsible. This chain joins TRBV6-5 and TRBJ1-2, with a weak D call TRBD1 (6 bases). The CDR3 has 15 residues. Looked up from germline, CDR1 is MNHEY and CDR2 is SVGAGI. CDR3 sequence (DNA): TGTGCCAGCAGTTCCACACAGGGTTCTAACAATGGCTACACCTTC. This gives the protein CASSSTQGSNNGYTF.

CDR3 region: CASSWGLTGTGELFF. The CDR3 coding sequence is TGTGCCAGCAGTTGGGGACTTACGGGCACCGGGGAGCTGTTTTTT. The chain joins TRBV27 to TRBJ2-2; tentatively, D is TRBD2 (6 bases). CDR1 is MNHEY, CDR2 SMNVEV, per germline (reference sequence). The V end was cut by 4 bases, the J end by 4 bases, with 13 bases between. The CDR3 loop spans 15 amino acids.

In its sample, this clonotype was seen many times. V is TRBV5-6 and J is TRBJ2-7; no firm D call. Germline V lookup: CDR1 SGHDT, CDR2 YYEEEE. V was shortened by 4 bases and J by 2 bases, with 16 bases between the two germline ends. The CDR3 contains 15 residues. DNA for the CDR3: TGTGCCAGCAGCCAGGTCCGCCTAACCCCCTACGAGCAGTACTTC. The encoded protein is CASSQVRLTPYEQYF.